This TCR beta chain was observed in a study of OX40 agonist ivuxolimab in advanced cancers. General notes on the study: Ivuxolimab was a fully human IgG2 agonistic monoclonal antibody targeting the costimulatory receptor OX40 (CD134). Intravenous ivuxolimab was administered to patients every 2 weeks at six dose levels: 0.01, 0.1, 0.3, 1.5, 3 and 10 mg/kg. Of the 50 to 55 dose-escalation patients, hepatocellular carcinoma was present in some 19, melanoma in approximately 15, renal cell carcinoma in 9 and head and neck cancer in 9. In the dose-escalation cohort, more than 75% of patients were male, and the mean age was about 55 years, with a range of roughly 20 to 85. Patients were allowed to have had prior anti-PD-1, anti-PD-L1 or anti-CTLA-4 therapy, and roughly 40% of the dose-escalation patients had been treated with checkpoint inhibitors. Partial responses were achieved by three dose-escalation patients, of whom one had hepatocellular carcinoma and two had cutaneous melanoma. The purpose of peripheral TCRbeta sequencing was to test whether ivuxolimab changed TCR sequence diversity and led to clonal T-cell expansion. The paper reports the monotherapy dose-escalation portion (N = 52 patients) of the phase I ivuxolimab trial. What the authors observed across the whole study: Low levels of normalized T-cell clonal expansion were also seen in some patients who did not respond. On average, CD8+ T cells showed more expanded clones than CD4+ T cells after ivuxolimab. At doses from 0.1 to 3.0 mg/kg, clonal expansion was seen in both CD4+ and CD8+ blood T cells between baseline and week 6. Antigen specificity was not determined for the clonally expanded peripheral T cells. In partial responders in the 0.1-3.0 mg/kg groups, normalized peripheral clonal expansion was found to be among the lowest, especially among CD8+ T cells.

The trial excluded patients who had a history of autoimmune disease or were on systemic immunosuppression. Peripheral blood for TCR sequencing was collected from all dose cohorts at baseline, on cycle 4 day 1, and on cycle 7 day 1. The samples were taken from a phase I, first-in-human, multicenter, open-label dose-escalation trial of ivuxolimab. Adults with locally advanced or metastatic head and neck squamous cell, hepatocellular, melanoma or renal cell carcinoma were enrolled in the trial. Before TCR sequencing, CD4+ and CD8+ T cells were separately sorted from peripheral blood. Concerning this clone: Its cognate antigen has yet to be identified. No per-base quality is available; no much larger clone lies one base away.

Genomic DNA was isolated from the sorted cells so that the TCRbeta CDR3 region could be sequenced. The immunoSEQ Assay was used for sequencing of TCRbeta CDR3 regions. In its TCRdb copy, this immuneACCESS table keeps in-frame sequences only and misses some clones. Where compared with another copy, unresolved V genes explain less than half of these, and the others have no known cause. The sample table contains around 50,000 clones; only one count was recorded for 75% to 90% of them. The ten biggest clones cover over 0.7% of the sample. This sequence was found in an adult with an advanced solid tumor such as melanoma, head and neck, liver or kidney cancer. Sequencing was performed on CD4+ or CD8+ T cells sorted from blood, taken in a trial of the OX40 agonist ivuxolimab.

CDR3 protein: CASGITTGGDTGELFF. At the DNA level, the sequence is TGCGCCAGCGGAATTACGACAGGGGGGGACACCGGGGAGCTGTTTTTT. Rearrangement joined TRBV5-1 to TRBJ2-2; TRBD1 lines up with 9 middle nucleotides. The germline V gene sets CDR1 to SGHRS and CDR2 to YFSETQ. V lost 7 bases and J lost 3 bases, and the count of bases not matched to a germline gene is 10. The CDR3 runs 16 residues from the cysteine to the phenylalanine. The read is trimmed to its CDR3 DNA, 48 bases read in frame from base 1.